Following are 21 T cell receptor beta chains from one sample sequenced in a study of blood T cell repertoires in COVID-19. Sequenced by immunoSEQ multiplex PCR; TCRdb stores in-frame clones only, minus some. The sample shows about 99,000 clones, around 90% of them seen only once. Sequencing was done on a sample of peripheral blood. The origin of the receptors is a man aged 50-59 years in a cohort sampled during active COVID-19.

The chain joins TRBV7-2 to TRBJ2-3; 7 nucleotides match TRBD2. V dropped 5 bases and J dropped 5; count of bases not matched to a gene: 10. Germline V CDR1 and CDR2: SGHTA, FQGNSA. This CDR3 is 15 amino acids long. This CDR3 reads CASSRLAGSRDTQYF. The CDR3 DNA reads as TGTGCCAGCAGCCGCTTAGCGGGCTCCCGAGATACGCAGTATTTT.

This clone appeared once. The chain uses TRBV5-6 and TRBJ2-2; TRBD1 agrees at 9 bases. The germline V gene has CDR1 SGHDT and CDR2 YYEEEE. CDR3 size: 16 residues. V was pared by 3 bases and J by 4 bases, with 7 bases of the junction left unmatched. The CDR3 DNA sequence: TGTGCCAGCAGCTGGGCCGGGACAGGGTTCACCGGGGAGCTGTTTTTT. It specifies CASSWAGTGFTGELFF.

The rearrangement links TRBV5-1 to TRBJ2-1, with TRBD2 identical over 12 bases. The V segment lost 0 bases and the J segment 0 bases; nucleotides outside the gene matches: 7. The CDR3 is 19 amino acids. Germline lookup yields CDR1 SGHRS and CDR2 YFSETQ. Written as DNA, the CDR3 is TGCGCCAGCAGCTTGGGCCTAGCGGGGGGGCCCCCCTCCTACAATGAGCAGTTCTTC. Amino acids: CASSLGLAGGPPSYNEQFF.

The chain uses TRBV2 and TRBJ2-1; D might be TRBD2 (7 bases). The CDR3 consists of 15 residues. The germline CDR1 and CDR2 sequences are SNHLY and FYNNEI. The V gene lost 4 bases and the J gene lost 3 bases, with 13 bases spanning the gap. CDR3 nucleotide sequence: TGTGCCAGCAGTGGCGTGGGGGGGCTCTACAATGAGCAGTTCTTC. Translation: CASSGVGGLYNEQFF.

CDR3 sequence (DNA): TGTGCCAGCAGCTTAGATCTCGGACAGGGAACTTACAATGAGCAGTTCTTC. This gives the protein CASSLDLGQGTYNEQFF. The rearrangement links TRBV11-2 to TRBJ2-1; 8 bases match TRBD1. V gave up 0 bases and J gave up 4 bases; unmatched junction bases: 8. The V gene's germline CDR1 is SGHAT and CDR2 FQNNGV. This CDR3 region has 17 residues.

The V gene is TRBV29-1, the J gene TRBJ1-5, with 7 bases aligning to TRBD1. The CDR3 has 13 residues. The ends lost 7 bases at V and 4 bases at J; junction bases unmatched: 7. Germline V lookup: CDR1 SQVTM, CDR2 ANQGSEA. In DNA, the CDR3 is TGCAGCGGGTCGACAGGGAGTAATCAGCCCCAGCATTTT. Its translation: CSGSTGSNQPQHF.

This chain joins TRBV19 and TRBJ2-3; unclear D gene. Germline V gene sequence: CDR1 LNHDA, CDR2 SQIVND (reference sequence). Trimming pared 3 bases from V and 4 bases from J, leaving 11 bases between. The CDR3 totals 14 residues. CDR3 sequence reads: CASSIAAVADTQYF. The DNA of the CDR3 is TGTGCCAGTAGTATCGCGGCCGTTGCAGATACGCAGTATTTT.

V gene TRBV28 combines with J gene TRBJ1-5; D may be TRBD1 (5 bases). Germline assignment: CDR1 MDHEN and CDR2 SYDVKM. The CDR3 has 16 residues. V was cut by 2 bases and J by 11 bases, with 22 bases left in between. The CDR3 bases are TGTGCCAGCAGTTTAGCCAGGGAGGGGTCGTTTGGGGCCCAGCATTTT. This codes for CASSLAREGSFGAQHF.

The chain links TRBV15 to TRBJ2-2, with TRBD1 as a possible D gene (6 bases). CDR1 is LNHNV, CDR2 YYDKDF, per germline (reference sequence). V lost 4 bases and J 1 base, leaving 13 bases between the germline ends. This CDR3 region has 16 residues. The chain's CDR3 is CATSTLATGNTGELFF. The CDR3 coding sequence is TGTGCCACCAGCACCCTGGCGACAGGGAACACCGGGGAGCTGTTTTTT. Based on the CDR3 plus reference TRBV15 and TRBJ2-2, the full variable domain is DAMVIQNPRYQVTQFGKPVTLSCSQTLNHNVMYWYQQKSSQAPKLLFHYYDKDFNNEADTPDNFQSRRPNTSFCFLDIRSPGLGDTAMYLCATSTLATGNTGELFFGEGSRLTVL.

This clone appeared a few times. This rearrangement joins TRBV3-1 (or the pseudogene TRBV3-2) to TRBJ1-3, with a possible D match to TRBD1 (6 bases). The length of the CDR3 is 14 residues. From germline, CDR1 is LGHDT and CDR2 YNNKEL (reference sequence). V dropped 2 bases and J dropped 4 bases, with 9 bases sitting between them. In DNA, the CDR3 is TGTGCCAGCAGCCAACCAGGGACAGGAAACACCATATATTTT. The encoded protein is CASSQPGTGNTIYF.

CDR3 nucleotides: TGTGCCAGCAACAAGGGGTCAAACTCTGGAAACACCATATATTTT. It specifies CASNKGSNSGNTIYF. This sequence joins TRBV2 and TRBJ1-3, with D perhaps matching TRBD1 (5 bases). CDR1 SNHLY and CDR2 FYNNEI come from the germline V gene. Trimming left V 7 bases short and J 0 bases short, with 13 bases between. There are 15 residues in the CDR3.

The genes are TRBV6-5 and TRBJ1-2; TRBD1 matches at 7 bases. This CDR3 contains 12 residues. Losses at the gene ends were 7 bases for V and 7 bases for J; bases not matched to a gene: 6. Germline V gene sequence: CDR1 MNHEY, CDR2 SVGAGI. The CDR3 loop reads CASTNRGGGYTF. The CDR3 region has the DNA TGTGCCAGCACAAACAGGGGAGGTGGCTACACCTTC.

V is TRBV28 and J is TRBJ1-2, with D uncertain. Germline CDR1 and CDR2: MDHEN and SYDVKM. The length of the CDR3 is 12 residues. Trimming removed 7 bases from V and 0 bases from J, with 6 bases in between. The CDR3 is CASKLTNYGYTF. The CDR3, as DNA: TGTGCCAGCAAGCTCACTAACTATGGCTACACCTTC.

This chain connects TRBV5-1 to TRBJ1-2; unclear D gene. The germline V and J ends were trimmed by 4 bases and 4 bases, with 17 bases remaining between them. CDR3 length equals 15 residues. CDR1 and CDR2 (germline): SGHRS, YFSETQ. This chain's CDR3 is CASSPPIGSRYGYTF. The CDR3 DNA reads TGCGCCAGCAGCCCTCCGATCGGGAGCCGCTATGGCTACACCTTC. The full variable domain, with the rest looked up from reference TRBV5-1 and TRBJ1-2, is KAGVTQTPRYLIKTRGQQVTLSCSPISGHRSVSWYQQTPGQGLQFLFEYFSETQRNKGNFPGRFSGRQFSNSRSEMNVSTLELGDSALYLCASSPPIGSRYGYTFGSGTRLTVV.

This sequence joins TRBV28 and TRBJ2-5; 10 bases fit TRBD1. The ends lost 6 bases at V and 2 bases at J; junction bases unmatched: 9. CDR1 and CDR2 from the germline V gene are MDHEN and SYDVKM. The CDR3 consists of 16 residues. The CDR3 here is CASRSGTGAQQETQYF. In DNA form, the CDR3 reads TGTGCCAGCAGGTCCGGGACAGGGGCGCAGCAAGAGACCCAGTACTTC.

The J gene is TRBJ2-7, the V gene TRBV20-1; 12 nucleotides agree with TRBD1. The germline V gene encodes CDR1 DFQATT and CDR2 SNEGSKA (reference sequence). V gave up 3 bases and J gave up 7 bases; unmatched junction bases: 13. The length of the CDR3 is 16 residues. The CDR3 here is CSASAAYGTGGEEQYF. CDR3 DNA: TGCAGTGCTAGTGCAGCCTATGGGACAGGGGGCGAGGAGCAGTACTTC.

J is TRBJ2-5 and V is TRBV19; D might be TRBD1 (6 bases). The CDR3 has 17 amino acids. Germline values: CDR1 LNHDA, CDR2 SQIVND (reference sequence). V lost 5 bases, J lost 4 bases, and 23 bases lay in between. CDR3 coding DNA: TGTGCCAGTAGTGGGCCCCTGGAAGGACAGATATTAGAGACCCAGTACTTC. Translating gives CASSGPLEGQILETQYF.

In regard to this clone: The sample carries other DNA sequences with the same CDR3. The CDR3 bases are TGTGCCAGCAGTGTGCAGATGAACACTGAAGCTTTCTTT. It codes for CASSVQMNTEAFF. The gene calls are TRBV2 and TRBJ1-1; D gene uncertain. The CDR3 runs 13 residues. The V end lost 4 bases, the J end lost 0 bases, and 6 bases lay between the germline ends. Germline V lookup: CDR1 SNHLY, CDR2 FYNNEI.

Here the CDR3 DNA reads TGTGCCAGCAGCTTAGATGGTAGTCTCACTGAAGCTTTCTTT. This gives the protein CASSLDGSLTEAFF. The chain has TRBV7-2 and TRBJ1-1; D gene unclear. V shed 1 base and J shed 4 bases, with 10 bases lying between them. The CDR3 totals 14 residues. The germline CDR1 and CDR2 sequences are SGHTA and FQGNSA.

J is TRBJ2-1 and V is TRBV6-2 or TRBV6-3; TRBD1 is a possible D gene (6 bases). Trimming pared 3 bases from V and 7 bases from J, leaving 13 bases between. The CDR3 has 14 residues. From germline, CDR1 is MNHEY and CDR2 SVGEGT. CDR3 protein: CASSYGGLGNEQFF. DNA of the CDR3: TGTGCCAGCAGTTATGGGGGCCTTGGGAATGAGCAGTTCTTC.

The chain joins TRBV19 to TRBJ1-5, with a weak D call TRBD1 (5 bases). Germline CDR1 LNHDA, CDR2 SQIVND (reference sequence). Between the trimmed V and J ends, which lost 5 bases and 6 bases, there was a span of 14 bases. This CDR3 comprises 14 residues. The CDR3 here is CASSPTSGGQPQHF. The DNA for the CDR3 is TGTGCCAGTAGTCCGACCTCCGGGGGTCAGCCCCAGCATTTT.